This record covers a single T cell receptor beta chain. No antigen is known for it. These data belong to a study of monozygotic twins with inflammatory bowel disease. The V gene's germline CDR1 is SGHAT and CDR2 FQNNGV. The CDR3 runs 19 residues. General study points: Relative clonotype sharing with others was diminished in IBD patients versus healthy twins, particularly with disease activity.

TCRdb reanalyzed the 5' RACE reads, giving one entry per CDR3 protein sequence and no DNA. The listing contains about 160,000 distinct CDR3 sequences. Sequencing was carried out using blood. This rearrangement joins TRBV11-2 to TRBJ1-2; TCRdb lists TRBD1, though no DNA is available to test this call. This sequence was found in a human donor with ulcerative colitis or Crohn's disease, or a healthy co-twin of an affected twin (not recorded which). This chain's CDR3 is CASSSRSDKTGTGGRGYTF.